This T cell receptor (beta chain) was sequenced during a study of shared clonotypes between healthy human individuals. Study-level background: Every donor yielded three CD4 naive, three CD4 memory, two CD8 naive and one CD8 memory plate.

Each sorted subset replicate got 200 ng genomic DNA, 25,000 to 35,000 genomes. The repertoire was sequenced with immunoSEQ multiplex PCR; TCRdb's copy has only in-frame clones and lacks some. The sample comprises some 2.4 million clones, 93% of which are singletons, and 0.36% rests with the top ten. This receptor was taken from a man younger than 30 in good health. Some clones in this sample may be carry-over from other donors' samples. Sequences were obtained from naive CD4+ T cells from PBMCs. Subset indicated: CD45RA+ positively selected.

The CDR3 DNA is TGTGCCACCCAGAACCTCGGGCCCGGCGGAAACATTCAGTACTTC. This translates into CATQNLGPGGNIQYF. The gene calls are TRBV27 and TRBJ2-4; D gene ambiguous. The V and J ends lost 10 bases and 6 bases respectively, with 22 bases between them. The CDR3 is made up of 15 amino acids. Per the germline V gene, CDR1 is MNHEY and CDR2 is SMNVEV (reference sequence).